Following are 18 T cell receptor beta chains from one sample sequenced in a study of blood T cell repertoires in COVID-19. Sequenced by immunoSEQ multiplex PCR; TCRdb stores in-frame clones only, minus some. This sample has approximately 490,000 clones; around nine tenths occur once, and the top ten carry approximately 8%. The sample comprised PBMCs or T cells enriched from blood (not recorded which). All receptors derive from a woman aged 60-75 years who had recovered from COVID-19.

The V gene is TRBV27, the J gene TRBJ1-6, with 11 bases lining up with TRBD1. V shed 7 bases, J shed 8 bases, and the junction held 7 bases outside the gene matches. CDR3 length equals 15 residues. Germline V gene sequence: CDR1 MNHEY, CDR2 SMNVEV (reference sequence). CDR3 in amino acids: CASTQRTGGYSPLHF. As DNA, the CDR3 is TGTGCCAGCACCCAAAGGACAGGGGGCTATTCACCCCTCCACTTT.

The rearrangement uses TRBV4-1 and TRBJ1-1; tentatively, D is TRBD1 (5 bases). With 4 bases removed from V and 4 bases from J, the gap between germline ends came to 10 bases. This CDR3 is 13 amino acids long. The germline gives CDR1 MGHRA, CDR2 YSYEKL. CDR3 protein: CASSPDTFTEAFF. The DNA of the CDR3 is TGCGCCAGCAGCCCGGACACCTTCACTGAAGCTTTCTTT.

The CDR3 DNA sequence: TGTGCCAGCAGCCAGGAGGACAGGGGGGGCACCTATAATTCACCCCTCCACTTT. Its protein product is CASSQEDRGGTYNSPLHF. This rearrangement joins TRBV3-1 (or the pseudogene TRBV3-2) to TRBJ1-6; TRBD1 matches at 10 bases. The CDR3 totals 18 residues. J lost 2 bases, V lost 3 bases, and 7 bases had no gene match. Germline CDR1 is LGHDT and CDR2 is YNNKEL (reference sequence).

Written as DNA, the CDR3 is TGTGCCAGCAGTGTTGGGGAGGAGCAGTTCTTC. Translating gives CASSVGEEQFF. J is TRBJ2-1 and V is TRBV2; TRBD2 might be the D (5 bases). CDR1 and CDR2 from the germline V gene are SNHLY and FYNNEI. The CDR3 length is 11 residues. Deletions cut 4 bases from V and 10 bases from J, with 8 bases between.

The rearrangement uses TRBV7-2 and TRBJ2-3; tentatively, D is TRBD2 (6 bases). The CDR3 is 12 amino acids. The V gene's germline CDR1 is SGHTA and CDR2 FQGNSA. Trimming shortened V by 1 base and J by 8 bases, and 7 bases separated the two germline ends. The CDR3 DNA sequence: TGTGCCAGCAGCTTAGGGCGGGGTACGCAGTATTTT. Protein sequence: CASSLGRGTQYF.

The rearrangement links TRBV15 to TRBJ2-3, with a possible D match to TRBD2 (7 bases). The V gene lost 5 bases and the J gene lost 2 bases, with 14 bases spanning the gap. CDR1 and CDR2 (germline): LNHNV, YYDKDF (reference sequence). The CDR3 runs 15 residues. CDR3 DNA sequence: TGTGCCACCAGCCAAGGGCGGGGGCCCACAGATACGCAGTATTTT. Residues: CATSQGRGPTDTQYF.

Regarding this clone: Other DNA variants within this sample encode the same CDR3. This chain uses TRBV5-1 with TRBJ1-1; D uncertain. The V end lost 2 bases, the J end lost 1 base, and 6 bases lay between the germline ends. The germline V gene has CDR1 SGHRS and CDR2 YFSETQ. The CDR3 loop spans 13 amino acids. The CDR3 sequence: CASSFSGNTEAFF. CDR3 nucleotides: TGCGCCAGCAGCTTTTCCGGGAACACTGAAGCTTTCTTT.

This chain links TRBV9 with TRBJ1-3, with D perhaps matching TRBD1 (5 bases). The ends were cut back, 2 bases at V and 3 bases at J, with 9 bases in the middle. CDR1 is SGDLS, CDR2 YYNGEE, per germline. CDR3 size: 14 residues. CDR3 nucleotides: TGTGCCAGCAGCGTTTCAGGGTATGGAAACACCATATATTTT. Translation: CASSVSGYGNTIYF.

The V and J genes are TRBV6-6 and TRBJ2-7; 8 bases agree with TRBD1. Losses at the gene ends were 0 bases for V and 8 bases for J; bases not matched to a gene: 12. In germline, CDR1 is MNHNY, CDR2 SVGAGI (reference sequence). The CDR3 is 16 amino acids. CDR3: CASSYSVGTGGMKQYF. In nucleotides, the CDR3 is TGTGCCAGCAGTTACTCGGTGGGGACAGGTGGTATGAAGCAGTACTTC.

The rearrangement links TRBV18 to TRBJ1-1; D is uncertain. V lost 0 bases to trimming and J lost 4 bases, with 9 bases between them. Germline CDR1 and CDR2: KGHSH and LQKENI. The CDR3 is 14 amino acids. CDR3 residues: CASSPPSRVTEAFF. CDR3 DNA: TGTGCCAGCTCACCACCGTCTCGGGTCACTGAAGCTTTCTTT. Full variable domain (outside the CDR3, taken from reference TRBV18 and TRBJ1-1): NAGVMQNPRHLVRRRGQEARLRCSPMKGHSHVYWYRQLPEEGLKFMVYLQKENIIDESGMPKERFSAEFPKEGPSILRIQQVVRGDSAAYFCASSPPSRVTEAFFGQGTRLTVV.

This clone has just a few counts. This sequence joins TRBV24-1 and TRBJ1-1; 9 nucleotides match TRBD1. CDR1 is KGHDR, CDR2 SFDVKD, per germline. There are 17 residues in the CDR3. Losses at the gene ends were 7 bases for V and 3 bases for J; bases not matched to a gene: 14. The CDR3 sequence: CATSKSPGQGYDTEAFF. The CDR3 DNA is TGTGCCACCAGCAAATCACCGGGACAGGGATATGACACTGAAGCTTTCTTT.

The chain uses TRBV25-1 and TRBJ2-2; the D is unclear. The CDR3 is made up of 16 amino acids. The V end was cut by 4 bases, the J end by 3 bases, with 15 bases between. CDR1 is MGHDK and CDR2 is SYGVNS in the germline V gene. The CDR3 DNA is TGTGCCAGCAGTGGGGCCCTACCATCCGACACCGGGGAGCTGTTTTTT. It encodes CASSGALPSDTGELFF.

This chain uses TRBV5-6 with TRBJ1-6; D possibly corresponds to TRBD1 (5 bases). CDR3 length equals 11 residues. The germline CDR1 and CDR2 sequences are SGHDT and YYEEEE. V was cut by 8 bases and J by 9 bases, with 9 bases left in between. Here the CDR3 DNA reads TGTGCCAGAAACAGGCGTTCACCCCTCCACTTT. This codes for CARNRRSPLHF.

A note on this clone: Other DNA variants within this sample encode the same CDR3. This rearrangement joins TRBV5-6 to TRBJ1-2; D not certain. Trimming stripped 0 bases from V and 4 bases from J, with 7 bases between. The CDR3 covers 13 residues. Germline lookup yields CDR1 SGHDT and CDR2 YYEEEE. Here the CDR3 reads CASSLGSSYGYTF. The CDR3 nucleotides read TGTGCCAGCAGCTTGGGGAGCTCCTATGGCTACACCTTC.

The V and J genes are TRBV7-8 and TRBJ2-7, with 8 bases aligning to TRBD1. The CDR3 has 15 amino acids. Germline V lookup: CDR1 SGHVS, CDR2 FQNEAQ. Germline trimming cut 1 base from V and 4 bases from J; bases unmatched to any gene: 6. The CDR3 DNA reads TGTGCCAGCAGCTTAGGGACAGGGCAATTGTACGAGCAGTACTTC. This codes for CASSLGTGQLYEQYF.

The J gene is TRBJ2-3, the V gene TRBV2; D perhaps matches TRBD1 (5 bases). Germline CDR1 and CDR2: SNHLY and FYNNEI. The CDR3 sequence is 15 residues long. V lost 6 bases, J lost 0 bases, and 13 bases lay in between. The CDR3 DNA reads TGTGCCAGCAGCGTAGACAGACTTAGCACAGATACGCAGTATTTT. As protein: CASSVDRLSTDTQYF.

V gene TRBV19 combines with J gene TRBJ1-1, with D hard to call. Germline CDR1 reads LNHDA; CDR2 reads SQIVND (reference sequence). The CDR3 spans 12 residues. Between the trimmed V and J ends, which lost 6 bases and 1 base, there was a span of 6 bases. CDR3 residues: CASRRQNTEAFF. The CDR3 nucleotides read TGTGCCAGTAGGCGACAGAACACTGAAGCTTTCTTT.

The chain employs TRBV19 and TRBJ2-4; TRBD1 agrees at 7 bases. Germline V gene sequence: CDR1 LNHDA, CDR2 SQIVND (reference sequence). CDR3 length equals 14 residues. With V trimmed by 4 bases and J by 5 bases, 5 bases remained unmatched. DNA for the CDR3: TGTGCCAGTAGTAGTAGGGGGCGAGAAAACATTCAGTACTTC. It yields the protein CASSSRGRENIQYF. Together with reference TRBV19 and TRBJ2-4, the CDR3 gives the full variable domain: DGGITQSPKYLFRKEGQNVTLSCEQNLNHDAMYWYRQDPGQGLRLIYYSQIVNDFQKGDIAEGYSVSREKKESFPLTVTSAQKNPTAFYLCASSSRGRENIQYFGAGTRLSVL.